These 19 T cell receptor beta chains were all obtained from the same sample, sequenced in a study of beta chain features in type 1 diabetes. Since all of the isolated RNA was reverse transcribed, expressed TCRB transcripts were what got sequenced. Only in-frame clones appear in the TCRdb table, and some are missing; sequencing was by immunoSEQ multiplex PCR. This sample carries 90,000 to 110,000 clones, almost 40% of them seen once, and the ten largest clones take 0.065%. Material: stem cell memory CD4+ T cells from blood. The source of these receptors is a woman between 18 and 29 years old in good health.

V and J are TRBV27 and TRBJ1-5, with a tentative D call TRBD1 (6 bases). The V gene lost 0 bases and the J gene lost 5 bases, with 11 bases spanning the gap. Germline V gives CDR1 MNHEY, CDR2 SMNVEV (reference sequence). The CDR3 loop spans 15 amino acids. CDR3 DNA sequence: TGTGCCAGCAGTTTATCAGGACAGATTTATCAGCCCCAGCATTTT. Encoded protein: CASSLSGQIYQPQHF.

The chain's CDR3 is CSVRQGTARNTEAFF. CDR3 DNA sequence: TGCAGCGTACGACAGGGGACGGCTAGGAACACTGAAGCTTTCTTT. The V gene is TRBV29-1, the J gene TRBJ1-1, with 8 bases fitting TRBD1. V trimming: 6 bases; J trimming: 1 base; junction bases outside the gene matches: 10. Germline V gene lookup returns CDR1 SQVTM and CDR2 ANQGSEA. CDR3 length: 15 amino acids. Variable domain in full (rest from reference TRBV29-1 and TRBJ1-1): SAVISQKPSRDICQRGTSLTIQCQVDSQVTMMFWYRQQPGQSLTLIATANQGSEATYESGFVIDKFPISRPNLTFSTLTVSNMSPEDSSIYLCSVRQGTARNTEAFFGQGTRLTVV.

The chain is built from TRBV28 and TRBJ2-5, with TRBD2 identical over 13 bases. V was clipped by 4 bases and J by 0 bases; unmatched bases: 5. Germline values: CDR1 MDHEN, CDR2 SYDVKM. The CDR3 is made up of 17 amino acids. The CDR3 here is CASSSTSGREYQETQYF. CDR3 sequence (DNA): TGTGCCAGCAGTTCAACTAGCGGGAGGGAGTACCAAGAGACCCAGTACTTC.

The V gene is TRBV7-6, the J gene TRBJ2-7; 7 nucleotides align to TRBD1. Germline values: CDR1 SGHVS, CDR2 FNYEAQ. The V gene end was trimmed by 5 bases and the J gene end by 12 bases; junction bases not matched to a gene: 7. The CDR3 spans 11 residues. CDR3 in DNA: TGTGCCAGCAGCACTCGGGACAGTTGGTACTTC. The encoded protein is CASSTRDSWYF.

The rearrangement joins TRBV19 to TRBJ2-3, with a weak D call TRBD1 (5 bases). Trimming took 6 bases from V and 2 from J, leaving 9 bases between them. This CDR3 is 13 amino acids long. Germline CDR1 reads LNHDA; CDR2 reads SQIVND (reference sequence). The CDR3: CASSDRDTDTQYF. The DNA of the CDR3 is TGTGCCAGTAGCGACAGAGACACAGATACGCAGTATTTT.

This clone was counted a few times. The rearrangement joins TRBV7-3 to TRBJ1-2; 8 nucleotides line up with TRBD1. J was trimmed by 7 bases and V by 1 base; bases with no gene match: 8. Germline V gene data show CDR1 as SGHTA and CDR2 as FQGTGA. CDR3 length: 15 residues. CDR3 amino acids: CASSLNRAGGGGYTF. Written as DNA, the CDR3 is TGTGCCAGCAGCTTAAACCGTGCAGGGGGCGGTGGCTACACCTTC. Supplemented by reference TRBV7-3 and TRBJ1-2, the full variable domain reads GAGVSQTPSNKVTEKGKYVELRCDPISGHTALYWYRQSLGQGPEFLIYFQGTGAADDSGLPNDRFFAVRPEGSVSTLKIQRTERGDSAVYLCASSLNRAGGGGYTFGSGTRLTVV.

The V and J genes are TRBV5-6 and TRBJ2-7; TRBD1 matches 7 bases. Trimming removed 4 bases from V and 12 bases from J; junction bases left unmatched: 10. Germline V gives CDR1 SGHDT, CDR2 YYEEEE. The CDR3 has 12 residues. CDR3 amino acids: CASSPRQGPAYF. DNA of the CDR3: TGTGCCAGCAGCCCGAGACAGGGCCCCGCGTACTTC. The full variable domain, completed using reference TRBV5-6 and TRBJ2-7, is DAGVTQSPTHLIKTRGQQVTLRCSPKSGHDTVSWYQQALGQGPQFIFQYYEEEERQRGNFPDRFSGHQFPNYSSELNVNALLLGDSALYLCASSPRQGPAYFGPGTRLTVT.

This clone was observed a handful of times. The chain combines TRBV18 with TRBJ2-7, with 8 nucleotides matching TRBD2. This CDR3 spans 13 amino acids. Germline CDR1 and CDR2: KGHSH and LQKENI. V shed 5 bases and J 0 bases; nucleotides not matched to a gene: 0. The CDR3 nucleotides read TGTGCCAGCTCAACTAGCGGCTCCTACGAGCAGTACTTC. This codes for CASSTSGSYEQYF.

The chain combines TRBV9 with TRBJ2-5; possibly TRBD2 for D (6 bases). With 2 bases removed from V and 1 base from J, the gap between germline ends came to 12 bases. This CDR3 spans 15 amino acids. In germline, CDR1 is SGDLS, CDR2 YYNGEE. In DNA, the CDR3 is TGTGCCAGCAGCGTGCGGCGGGATCCCCAAGAGACCCAGTACTTC. Its protein product is CASSVRRDPQETQYF.

This clone was recorded a few times. The genes are TRBV7-2 and TRBJ2-3; perhaps TRBD2 as D (7 bases). Between the trimmed V and J ends, which lost 1 base and 2 bases, there was a span of 10 bases. The CDR3 runs to 15 residues. Germline CDR1 reads SGHTA; CDR2 reads FQGNSA. The CDR3 region has the DNA TGTGCCAGCAGCTTAGACGCGGGGGCCACAGATACGCAGTATTTT. Its translation: CASSLDAGATDTQYF.

In its sample, this clone was seen a few times. The chain joins TRBV30 to TRBJ1-5; D ambiguous. Per the germline V gene, CDR1 is GTSNPN and CDR2 is SVGIG (reference sequence). V lost 3 bases, J lost 4 bases, and 7 bases lay in between. The CDR3 totals 12 residues. The CDR3 protein is CAWRIQNQPQHF. As DNA, the CDR3 is TGTGCCTGGAGGATACAAAATCAGCCCCAGCATTTT.

This chain joins TRBV2 and TRBJ1-5; perhaps TRBD1 as D (5 bases). Trimming removed 6 bases at V and 7 bases at J, with 13 bases between. The CDR3 consists of 13 residues. CDR1 is SNHLY and CDR2 is FYNNEI in the germline V gene. The CDR3 nucleotides are TGTGCCAGCAGCCAGGGCTTTGGACAGCCCCAGCATTTT. It specifies CASSQGFGQPQHF.

This clone was seen a few times. This rearrangement joins TRBV30 to TRBJ2-3; D is possibly TRBD1 (6 bases). Germline V gene lookup returns CDR1 GTSNPN and CDR2 SVGIG (reference sequence). The CDR3 runs to 15 residues. V gave up 1 base and J gave up 1 base, with 12 bases separating them. CDR3 in amino acids: CAWSAGQSRTDTQYF. The CDR3 DNA follows: TGTGCCTGGAGTGCCGGACAGTCCCGCACAGATACGCAGTATTTT.

J is TRBJ2-7 and V is TRBV23-1; TRBD1 is a possible D gene (6 bases). TRBV23-1 is labeled an ORF, and its function is uncertain. This CDR3 contains 15 residues. V was cut by 2 bases and J by 1 base, with 12 bases left in between. The CDR3 DNA follows: TGCGCCAGCAGTCAACATAACAGGGATTCCTACGAGCAGTACTTC. Translating gives CASSQHNRDSYEQYF.

The CDR3 DNA reads as TGTGCCACCAGCAGAGGAGGGACTAGCAGAGCCTACGAGCAGTACTTC. It yields the protein CATSRGGTSRAYEQYF. The chain carries TRBV15 and TRBJ2-7; 9 positions agree with TRBD2. In germline, CDR1 is LNHNV, CDR2 YYDKDF (reference sequence). With V trimmed by 1 base and J by 2 bases, 6 bases remained unmatched. This CDR3 spans 16 amino acids.

The rearrangement joins TRBV28 to TRBJ1-2; the D gene is possibly TRBD1 (6 bases). The CDR3 is 16 residues long. The germline gives CDR1 MDHEN, CDR2 SYDVKM. Trimming shortened V by 6 bases and J by 8 bases, and 25 bases separated the two germline ends. In DNA, the CDR3 is TGTGCCAGCAGCACAATAGGGATCGACAGGCCCCGGGGCTACACCTTC. Translated, it gives CASSTIGIDRPRGYTF.

This clone was seen a handful of times. The chain joins TRBV5-8 to TRBJ2-1; TRBD2 matches at 13 bases. With V trimmed by 2 bases and J by 5 bases, 1 base remained unmatched. Germline V CDR1 and CDR2: SGHTS, YDEGEE. The CDR3 length is 15 residues. In nucleotides, the CDR3 is TGTGCCAGCAGCTTACTAGCGGGAGGGAACAATGAGCAGTTCTTC. Translating it yields CASSLLAGGNNEQFF.

The chain couples TRBV5-6 to TRBJ2-1; D is unresolved. The germline V and J ends were trimmed by 2 bases and 5 bases, with 14 bases remaining between them. The CDR3 covers 15 residues. The germline gives CDR1 SGHDT, CDR2 YYEEEE. The CDR3 is CASSLAGSRNNEQFF. CDR3 DNA: TGTGCCAGCAGCTTAGCCGGGTCTAGAAACAATGAGCAGTTCTTC.

The chain joins TRBV27 to TRBJ2-7; TRBD1 matches at 11 bases. The CDR3 runs 14 residues. CDR1 and CDR2 from the germline V gene are MNHEY and SMNVEV (reference sequence). The ends lost 5 bases at V and 3 bases at J; junction bases unmatched: 3. This chain's CDR3 is CASSRGTGGYEQYF. The CDR3 DNA is TGTGCCAGCAGTAGGGGGACAGGGGGCTACGAGCAGTACTTC.